These T cell receptor beta chains were read from a single sample in a study of blood T cell repertoires in COVID-19. Assay: immunoSEQ multiplex PCR; the TCRdb copy retains only in-frame clones and omits some. The sample holds approximately 210,000 clones, roughly 90% seen once. The sequenced sample was peripheral blood. These receptors came from a man aged 30-40 years who had recovered from COVID-19. Both conserved end residues are trimmed from each CDR3.

j_gene: TRBJ1-2; v_gene: TRBV3-1/TRBV3-2; CDR3aa: ASTQGFYGYT
j_gene: TRBJ1-1; v_gene: TRBV10-3; CDR3aa: AIRPRQGLDWRVGGNTEAF
j_gene: TRBJ1-2; v_gene: TRBV5-6; CDR3aa: ASSLWPGGGADYGYT
j_gene: TRBJ2-2; v_gene: TRBV7-2; CDR3aa: ASSLSGGASGELF
j_gene: TRBJ1-4; v_gene: TRBV13; CDR3aa: ASSWGRIATNEKLF
j_gene: TRBJ2-5; v_gene: TRBV6-2/TRBV6-3; CDR3aa: ASSYTWTFRETQY
j_gene: TRBJ1-4; v_gene: TRBV5-1; CDR3aa: ASSLTPGSERLF
j_gene: TRBJ2-7; v_gene: TRBV6-6; CDR3aa: ASGQGPYEQY
j_gene: TRBJ1-1; v_gene: TRBV5-4; CDR3aa: ASSPGSGGPRMNTEAF
j_gene: TRBJ2-7; v_gene: TRBV19; CDR3aa: ASGTGIATYEQY
j_gene: TRBJ2-1; v_gene: TRBV6-2/TRBV6-3; CDR3aa: ASSYRDNEQF
j_gene: TRBJ2-7; v_gene: TRBV11-2; CDR3aa: ASSAPGTGVYEQY
j_gene: TRBJ2-7; v_gene: TRBV7-9; CDR3aa: ASSLVPDSGRGEQY
j_gene: TRBJ1-2; v_gene: TRBV7-2; CDR3aa: ASSLGGGQRYGYT
j_gene: TRBJ1-2; v_gene: TRBV7-2; CDR3aa: ASSQDANYGYT
j_gene: TRBJ1-2; v_gene: TRBV20-1; CDR3aa: SAGQHYGYT
j_gene: TRBJ1-4; v_gene: TRBV10-3; CDR3aa: AISDPNRGANEKLF
j_gene: TRBJ1-6; v_gene: TRBV5-5; CDR3aa: ASSLTAQGRVNSPLH
j_gene: TRBJ1-4; v_gene: TRBV7-8; CDR3aa: ASSPAPGGRANEKLF
j_gene: TRBJ1-5; v_gene: TRBV19; CDR3aa: ASRLRGLSQPQH
j_gene: TRBJ1-6; v_gene: TRBV30; CDR3aa: AWTTGVVSSPLH
j_gene: TRBJ2-1; v_gene: TRBV18; CDR3aa: ASSPLMTSGGNEQF
j_gene: TRBJ2-7; v_gene: TRBV13; CDR3aa: ASSVGFGGTSYEQY
j_gene: TRBJ1-3; v_gene: TRBV7-9; CDR3aa: ASSPRGRYGNTIY
j_gene: TRBJ2-7; v_gene: TRBV18; CDR3aa: ASSPPGQAYEQY
j_gene: TRBJ2-1; v_gene: TRBV27; CDR3aa: ASNLLAGVYNEQF
j_gene: TRBJ2-1; v_gene: TRBV6-2/TRBV6-3; CDR3aa: ASSYVAGAYNEQF
j_gene: TRBJ1-4; v_gene: TRBV7-7; CDR3aa: ASSSGTGPNEKLF
j_gene: TRBJ2-1; v_gene: TRBV7-9; CDR3aa: ASSLGAGEVEQF
j_gene: TRBJ2-1; v_gene: TRBV19; CDR3aa: ASSLSQGSYNEQF
j_gene: TRBJ2-3; v_gene: TRBV5-1; CDR3aa: ASSLVLAGGADTQY
j_gene: TRBJ1-6; v_gene: TRBV19; CDR3aa: ASSIKGGGTGNSPLH
j_gene: TRBJ2-6; v_gene: TRBV18; CDR3aa: ASSLPENSGANVLT
j_gene: TRBJ2-5; v_gene: TRBV10-2; CDR3aa: ASSVQGIQETQY
j_gene: TRBJ2-1; v_gene: TRBV2; CDR3aa: ASSDSGGAHYNEQF
j_gene: TRBJ1-2; v_gene: TRBV5-4; CDR3aa: ASSPGRDKNYGYT
j_gene: TRBJ1-1; v_gene: TRBV5-1; CDR3aa: ASSFDWNTEAF
j_gene: TRBJ2-3; v_gene: TRBV27; CDR3aa: ASSFGWPTDTQY
j_gene: TRBJ1-2; v_gene: TRBV27; CDR3aa: ASSFGRAHNYGYT
j_gene: TRBJ1-6; v_gene: TRBV6-5; CDR3aa: ARTGGSNSPLH
j_gene: TRBJ2-5; v_gene: TRBV29-1; CDR3aa: SVEVLAAQY
j_gene: TRBJ2-2; v_gene: TRBV5-4; CDR3aa: ASSLGTGWDTGELF
j_gene: TRBJ1-3; v_gene: TRBV27; CDR3aa: ASSRGNTIY
j_gene: TRBJ1-1; v_gene: TRBV19; CDR3aa: ASSSGTGSTEAF
j_gene: TRBJ2-2; v_gene: TRBV19; CDR3aa: ASSSGGGTGELF
j_gene: TRBJ1-4; v_gene: TRBV28; CDR3aa: ASSPTGEGTNEKLF
j_gene: TRBJ1-2; v_gene: TRBV19; CDR3aa: ASSTHGTGVTYGYT
j_gene: TRBJ2-5; v_gene: TRBV19; CDR3aa: ASSIDLRDKTQY
j_gene: TRBJ2-7; v_gene: TRBV28; CDR3aa: ASSLSGTSGGAFNEQY
j_gene: TRBJ2-4; v_gene: TRBV9; CDR3aa: ASSVQFTGFPQY
j_gene: TRBJ1-1; v_gene: TRBV7-2; CDR3aa: ASSLAGGNTEAF
j_gene: TRBJ1-2; v_gene: TRBV11-2; CDR3aa: ASSEGTRGYT
j_gene: TRBJ2-1; v_gene: TRBV3-1/TRBV3-2; CDR3aa: ASSQDGGRSYNEQF